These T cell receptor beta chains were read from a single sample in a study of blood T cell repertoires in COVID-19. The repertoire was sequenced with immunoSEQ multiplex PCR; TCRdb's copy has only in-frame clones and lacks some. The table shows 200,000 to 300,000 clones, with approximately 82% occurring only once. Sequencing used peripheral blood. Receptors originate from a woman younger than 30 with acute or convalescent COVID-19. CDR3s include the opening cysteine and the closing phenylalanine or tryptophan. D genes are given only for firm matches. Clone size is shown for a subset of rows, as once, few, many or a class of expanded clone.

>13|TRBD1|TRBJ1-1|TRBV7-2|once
CASKGQGGTEAFF
TGTGCCAGCAAAGGACAGGGCGGCACTGAAGCTTTCTTT
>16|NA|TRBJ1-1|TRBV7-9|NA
CASSSDYRAMNTEAFF
TGTGCCAGCAGCTCCGACTACAGGGCCATGAACACTGAAGCTTTCTTT
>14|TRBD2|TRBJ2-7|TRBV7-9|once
CASSLTSGKVEQYF
TGTGCCAGCAGCTTGACTAGCGGGAAGGTAGAGCAGTACTTC
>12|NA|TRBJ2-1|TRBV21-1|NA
CASSTGGREQFF
TGTGCCAGCAGCACTGGCGGGCGTGAGCAGTTCTTC
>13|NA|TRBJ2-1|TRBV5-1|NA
CASSLGSYNEQFF
TGCGCCAGCAGCTTGGGCAGCTACAATGAGCAGTTCTTC
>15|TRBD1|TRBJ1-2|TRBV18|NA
CASSPSTGTGLGYTF
TGTGCCAGCTCACCATCGACCGGGACAGGGTTAGGCTACACCTTC
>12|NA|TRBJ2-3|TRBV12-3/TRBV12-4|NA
CASSRLLDTQYF
TGTGCCAGCAGTCGCCTATTAGATACGCAGTATTTT
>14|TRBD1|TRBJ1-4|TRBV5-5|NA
CASSRTGNNEKLFF
TGTGCCAGCAGCCGGACAGGGAATAATGAAAAACTGTTTTTT
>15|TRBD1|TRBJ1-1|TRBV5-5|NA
CASSFGTGRNTEAFF
TGTGCCAGCAGCTTCGGGACAGGGAGGAACACTGAAGCTTTCTTT
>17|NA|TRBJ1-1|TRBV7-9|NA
CASSLGTQYRGNTEAFF
TGTGCCAGCAGCTTAGGAACTCAATATAGGGGGAACACTGAAGCTTTCTTT
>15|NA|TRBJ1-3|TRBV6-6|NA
CASRPGIHSGNTIYF
TGTGCCAGCCGACCGGGGATCCACTCTGGAAACACCATATATTTT
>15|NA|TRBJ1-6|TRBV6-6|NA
CASSPRDSRNSPLHF
TGTGCCAGCAGCCCCCGGGACTCCAGGAATTCACCCCTCCACTTT
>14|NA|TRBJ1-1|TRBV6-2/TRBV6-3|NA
CASSRTGSFTEAFF
TGTGCCAGCAGTCGTACAGGGTCGTTCACTGAAGCTTTCTTT
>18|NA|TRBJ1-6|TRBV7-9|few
CASSLNLLKAAYNSPLHF
TGTGCCAGCAGCTTAAACTTGCTCAAAGCTGCCTATAATTCACCCCTCCACTTT
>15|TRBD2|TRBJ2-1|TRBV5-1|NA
CASSLSGRSYNEQFF
TGCGCCAGCAGCTTGAGCGGGAGGTCATACAATGAGCAGTTCTTC
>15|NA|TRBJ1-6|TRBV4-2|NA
CASSQGAGYNSPLHF
TGTGCCAGCAGCCAGGGGGCAGGCTATAATTCACCCCTCCACTTT
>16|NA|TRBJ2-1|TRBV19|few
CASSQGLITSYNEQFF
TGTGCCAGTAGTCAAGGACTGATCACCTCCTACAATGAGCAGTTCTTC
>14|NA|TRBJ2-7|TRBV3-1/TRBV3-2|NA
CASSHPGVIHEQYF
TGTGCCAGCAGCCATCCGGGGGTAATACACGAGCAGTACTTC
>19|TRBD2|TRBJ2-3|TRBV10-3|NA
CAISDDYIRTSGSTDTQYF
TGTGCCATCAGTGATGATTATATACGGACTAGCGGGAGCACAGATACGCAGTATTTT
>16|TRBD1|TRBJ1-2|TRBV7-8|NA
CASSPSPMDRAYGYTF
TGTGCCAGCAGCCCAAGCCCGATGGACAGGGCCTATGGCTACACCTTC
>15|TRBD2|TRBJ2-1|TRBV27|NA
CASSLLAGGADEQFF
TGTGCCAGCAGTTTATTAGCGGGAGGTGCAGATGAGCAGTTCTTC
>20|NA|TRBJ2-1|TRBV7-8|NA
CASSLGLRAGTKVTYNEQFF
TGTGCCAGCAGCTTAGGTTTGCGGGCGGGCACAAAAGTAACCTACAATGAGCAGTTCTTC
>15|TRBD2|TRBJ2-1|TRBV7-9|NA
CASSPRLAEYNEQFF
TGTGCCAGCAGCCCGCGACTAGCGGAGTACAATGAGCAGTTCTTC
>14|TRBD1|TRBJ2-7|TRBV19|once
CASSIGTGAYEQYF
TGTGCCAGTAGTATAGGGACAGGAGCCTACGAGCAGTACTTC
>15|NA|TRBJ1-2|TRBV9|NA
CASSAGGTHNYGYTF
TGTGCCAGCAGCGCGGGAGGGACCCACAACTATGGCTACACCTTC
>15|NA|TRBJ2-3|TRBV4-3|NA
CASSQDFSSTDTQYF
TGCGCCAGCAGCCAAGACTTCTCTAGCACAGATACGCAGTATTTT
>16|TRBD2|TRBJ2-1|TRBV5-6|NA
CASSGPGGSSYNEQFF
TGTGCCAGCAGCGGGCCCGGGGGGAGCTCCTACAATGAGCAGTTCTTC
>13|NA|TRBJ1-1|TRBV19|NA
CASTPGGITEAFF
TGTGCCAGTACCCCCGGCGGGATCACTGAAGCTTTCTTT
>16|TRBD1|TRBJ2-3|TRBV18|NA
CASSPPGTGLRDTQYF
TGTGCCAGCTCACCACCGGGGACAGGGCTCAGGGATACGCAGTATTTT
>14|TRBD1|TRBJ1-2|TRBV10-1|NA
CASSRRQGKGGYTF
TGCGCCAGCAGTCGGAGACAGGGGAAGGGTGGCTACACCTTC
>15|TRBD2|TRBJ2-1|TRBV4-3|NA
CASSQEFKRDDEQFF
TGCGCCAGCAGCCAAGAATTCAAGCGGGATGATGAGCAGTTCTTC
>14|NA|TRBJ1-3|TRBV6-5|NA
CASRTIGSGNTIYF
TGTGCCAGCCGGACTATCGGCTCTGGAAACACCATATATTTT
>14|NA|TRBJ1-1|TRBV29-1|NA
CSVEVVGLRTEAFF
TGCAGCGTTGAAGTGGTCGGGTTGCGCACTGAAGCTTTCTTT
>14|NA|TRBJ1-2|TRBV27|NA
CASSLDRLVSGYTF
TGTGCCAGCAGCCTCGACAGATTAGTTAGTGGCTACACCTTC
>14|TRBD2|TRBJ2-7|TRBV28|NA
CASSFSGGSYEQYF
TGTGCCAGCAGTTTCTCGGGGGGTTCCTACGAGCAGTACTTC
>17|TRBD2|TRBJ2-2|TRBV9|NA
CASSVGLAGGVTGELFF
TGTGCCAGCAGCGTAGGGCTAGCGGGAGGTGTCACCGGGGAGCTGTTTTTT
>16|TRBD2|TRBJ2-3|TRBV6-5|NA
CASSYSLAGATDTQYF
TGTGCCAGCAGTTACTCACTAGCGGGTGCCACAGATACGCAGTATTTT
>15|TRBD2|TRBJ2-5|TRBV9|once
CASSVGTSKQETQYF
TGTGCCAGCAGCGTAGGGACTAGCAAGCAAGAGACCCAGTACTTC
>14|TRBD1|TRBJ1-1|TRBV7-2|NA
CASRLQGDGTEAFF
TGTGCCAGCAGATTACAGGGGGATGGCACTGAAGCTTTCTTT
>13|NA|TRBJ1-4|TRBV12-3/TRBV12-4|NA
CASSLTQLGKLFF
TGTGCCAGCAGTTTGACCCAACTCGGGAAACTGTTTTTT
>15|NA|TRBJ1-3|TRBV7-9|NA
CASSPTAYSGNTIYF
TGTGCCAGCAGTCCGACAGCGTACTCTGGAAACACCATATATTTT
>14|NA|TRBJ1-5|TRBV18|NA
CASSPSGARQPQHF
TGTGCCAGCTCACCATCAGGGGCAAGACAGCCCCAGCATTTT
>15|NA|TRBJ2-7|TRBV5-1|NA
CASSRVAGSSYEQYF
TGCGCCAGCAGCCGGGTGGCGGGGAGCTCCTACGAGCAGTACTTC
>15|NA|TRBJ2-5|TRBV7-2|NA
CASSLMSGGGETQYF
TGTGCCAGCAGCTTAATGAGTGGTGGGGGGGAGACCCAGTACTTC